This T cell receptor beta chain was recovered during a study of blood T cell repertoires in COVID-19. Study-level background: Sites in the United States, Italy and Spain provided acute and convalescent COVID-19 samples.

In the original workflow: Reference gene primers were amplified, and this amplification served to estimate nucleated cell counts. Method: immunoSEQ multiplex PCR; TCRdb's copy keeps in-frame clones and lacks some. The V and J calls and clone size were taken over from that table, and D and trimming were inferred from the DNA. The table lists a few hundred thousand clones, around 90% of them singletons. Trimming removed 0 bases at V and 7 bases at J, with 7 bases between. The germline gives CDR1 SNHLY, CDR2 FYNNEI. This CDR3 comprises 14 residues. Sequencing was done on a sample of peripheral blood. The V gene is TRBV2, the J gene TRBJ1-6; D is unresolved. This receptor was obtained from a woman between 40 and 55 years old with acute or convalescent COVID-19. CDR3 bases: TGTGCCAGCAGTGAAGCTCTAAACAATTCACCCCTCCACTTT. Its translation: CASSEALNNSPLHF.